This entry lists 14 T cell receptor beta chains sequenced from one sample in a study of blood T cell repertoires in COVID-19. Generated by immunoSEQ multiplex PCR, the TCRdb table keeps only in-frame clones and is missing some. The sample consists of approximately 94,000 clones, about 91% of them appearing once. Material: peripheral blood. Receptors were obtained from a woman in her 70s with acute or convalescent COVID-19.

The J gene is TRBJ1-5, the V gene TRBV15, with unresolved D. Germline lookup yields CDR1 LNHNV and CDR2 YYDKDF (reference sequence). Deletions cut 0 bases from V and 1 base from J, with 7 bases between. The CDR3 contains 15 residues. Written as DNA, the CDR3 is TGTGCCACCAGCAGAGAATACACGAGCAATCAGCCCCAGCATTTT. Translated, it gives CATSREYTSNQPQHF.

V and J are TRBV19 and TRBJ2-7, with 7 positions matching TRBD1. The CDR3 covers 15 residues. Per germline, CDR1 LNHDA and CDR2 SQIVND (reference sequence). V lost 4 bases to trimming and J lost 2 bases; unmatched junction nucleotides: 8. CDR3 sequence (DNA): TGTGCCAGTAGTAAGGCCCAGGGGGAGACCTACGAGCAGTACTTC. Translation gives CASSKAQGETYEQYF.

This clone has a single count. The chain links TRBV5-1 to TRBJ2-1; 11 nucleotides match TRBD2. The germline gives CDR1 SGHRS, CDR2 YFSETQ. Losses at the gene ends were 5 bases for V and 7 bases for J; bases not matched to a gene: 8. CDR3 size: 15 residues. This chain's CDR3 is CASRPLAGDGNEQFF. The CDR3, as DNA: TGCGCCAGCAGACCACTAGCGGGAGATGGAAATGAGCAGTTCTTC.

The V call is TRBV5-1, the J call TRBJ1-1, with D possibly being TRBD1 (6 bases). The CDR3 extends over 15 amino acids. Trimming took 4 bases from V and 3 from J, leaving 16 bases between them. CDR1 is SGHRS, CDR2 YFSETQ, per germline. The CDR3 here is CASSRGTQHDTEAFF. Written as DNA, the CDR3 is TGCGCCAGCAGCAGGGGGACCCAGCACGACACTGAAGCTTTCTTT.

The chain is built from TRBV23-1 and TRBJ2-3; 10 nucleotides agree with TRBD2. TRBV23-1 is flagged as an ORF with uncertain function. After removal of 4 bases from V and 6 bases from J, the junction contained 13 bases not matched to a gene. The CDR3 loop spans 17 amino acids. The CDR3: CASSPPPASGSADTQYF. CDR3 coding DNA: TGCGCCAGCAGTCCGCCCCCGGCTAGCGGGAGTGCCGATACGCAGTATTTT.

The chain joins TRBV6-5 to TRBJ1-1; D unresolved. V lost 8 bases and J lost 1, with 11 bases in between. The CDR3 consists of 13 residues. CDR1 and CDR2 (germline): MNHEY, SVGAGI. DNA for the CDR3: TGTGCCAGCCTTGGGCGGGGGAACACTGAAGCTTTCTTT. Encoded protein: CASLGRGNTEAFF.

The gene calls are TRBV7-9 and TRBJ2-7, with TRBD2 matching over 10 bases. The CDR3 loop spans 13 amino acids. Germline V gives CDR1 SEHNR, CDR2 FQNEAQ (reference sequence). Unmatched junction bases numbered 6, after V lost 7 bases and J lost 6 bases. For the CDR3, the DNA is TGTGCCAGCATCGTAGCGGGAGGTGTCGAGCAGTACTTC. Translation: CASIVAGGVEQYF.

This clone was observed a few times. The V call is TRBV28, the J call TRBJ1-2; TRBD1 matches at 8 bases. The V segment lost 6 bases and the J segment 4 bases; nucleotides outside the gene matches: 10. Germline V gene data show CDR1 as MDHEN and CDR2 as SYDVKM. The CDR3 consists of 15 residues. The chain's CDR3 is CASSLRTGSSYGYTF. The CDR3 DNA sequence: TGTGCCAGCAGCCTTCGGACAGGGAGTAGCTATGGCTACACCTTC.

The gene calls are TRBV28 and TRBJ1-1; 10 bases fit TRBD1. Germline V gene sequence: CDR1 MDHEN, CDR2 SYDVKM. The CDR3 covers 13 residues. V shed 5 bases, J shed 7 bases, and the junction held 4 bases outside the gene matches. CDR3 sequence reads: CASSPGDRGEAFF. As DNA, the CDR3 is TGTGCCAGCAGTCCCGGGGACAGGGGTGAAGCTTTCTTT.

The chain combines TRBV5-1 with TRBJ2-3; 16 positions agree with TRBD2. The CDR3 contains 18 residues. Trimming removed 3 bases from V and 5 bases from J; junction bases left unmatched: 9. Germline V lookup: CDR1 SGHRS, CDR2 YFSETQ. CDR3 sequence reads: CASSSGVGTSGRGDTQYF. In DNA, the CDR3 is TGCGCCAGCAGCTCCGGGGTGGGGACTAGCGGGAGGGGAGATACGCAGTATTTT.

The chain uses TRBV5-8 and TRBJ2-7; TRBD1 is a possible D gene (5 bases). The CDR3 has 14 amino acids. With 2 bases removed from V and 2 bases from J, the gap between germline ends came to 11 bases. The V gene's germline CDR1 is SGHTS and CDR2 YDEGEE. The CDR3 region is CASSFDQGTYEQYF. CDR3 nucleotide sequence: TGTGCCAGCAGCTTCGACCAGGGTACCTACGAGCAGTACTTC.

The chain links TRBV5-4 to TRBJ2-2, with 10 bases matching TRBD2. The germline V gene has CDR1 SGHNT and CDR2 YYREEE (reference sequence). V lost 6 bases, J lost 3 bases, and 5 bases stayed unmatched. The CDR3 has 15 amino acids. Here the CDR3 reads CASTRTSGDTGELFF. The CDR3 DNA follows: TGTGCCAGCACCCGGACTAGCGGAGACACCGGGGAGCTGTTTTTT.

V gene TRBV28 combines with J gene TRBJ1-6; D unresolved. CDR1 MDHEN and CDR2 SYDVKM come from the germline V gene. Trimming stripped 8 bases from V and 9 bases from J, with 8 bases between. This CDR3 has 11 residues. The CDR3 reads CASQAGSPLHF. The CDR3 DNA is TGTGCCAGCCAGGCCGGTTCACCCCTCCACTTT.

The chain is built from TRBV7-3 and TRBJ2-1; D is perhaps TRBD1 (6 bases). V lost 5 bases, J lost 7 bases, and 12 bases lay in between. The CDR3 has 13 amino acids. CDR1 is SGHTA and CDR2 is FQGTGA in the germline V gene. The CDR3 region is CASSPQGWNEQFF. The CDR3 region has the DNA TGTGCCAGCAGCCCACAGGGTTGGAATGAGCAGTTCTTC.